This is a list of T cell receptor beta chains from one sample in a study of CD8+ T cells in alopecia areata. Only in-frame clones appear in the TCRdb table, and some are missing; sequencing was by immunoSEQ multiplex PCR. The sample consists of some 130,000 clones, approximately 49% of them appearing once. Sequenced here: CD8+ T cells sorted from blood, sampled at week 0. These receptors were taken from a human donor with alopecia areata. Both conserved end residues are part of each CDR3. Each record gives: clone size, D gene, V gene, J gene, CDR3 DNA, CDR3 protein. A D gene is named only where the DNA matches it firmly. Size is stated for part of the rows, as once, few or many counts, or as a class when the clone is expanded.

NA,TRBD1,TRBV7-9,TRBJ1-2,TGTGCCAGCAGCTTATACGGGACGGTGGGACAGGGGGCTAACTATGGCTACACCTTC,CASSLYGTVGQGANYGYTF
few,TRBD1,TRBV6-5,TRBJ1-4,TGTGCCAGCAGCCAGACCCAGGGGGCTAATGAAAAACTGTTTTTT,CASSQTQGANEKLFF
NA,NA,TRBV27,TRBJ1-6,TGTGCCAGCAGTAATGGGGCGATCTCCTATAATTCACCCCTCCACTTT,CASSNGAISYNSPLHF
NA,NA,TRBV27,TRBJ1-4,TGTGCCAGCAGCCTGATGGCAGGGCTTAATGAAAAACTGTTTTTT,CASSLMAGLNEKLFF
few,NA,TRBV7-9,TRBJ1-1,TGTGCCAGCAGCTTAGAAAGTTGGGAAGCTTTCTTT,CASSLESWEAFF
NA,NA,TRBV29-1,TRBJ2-1,TGCAGCGTTTCAAGGTATGAGCAGTTCTTC,CSVSRYEQFF
NA,NA,TRBV30,TRBJ2-7,TGTGCCTGGAGTTTTTCCAGCGATATCTACGAGCAGTACTTC,CAWSFSSDIYEQYF
NA,TRBD2,TRBV6-5,TRBJ2-7,TGTGCCAGCAGTTTAGCGGGGGGTACCGAGCAGTACTTC,CASSLAGGTEQYF
NA,NA,TRBV30,TRBJ1-5,TGTGCCTGCGAAAACCACCAGGGCCAGCCCCAGCATTTT,CACENHQGQPQHF
few,NA,TRBV2,TRBJ2-7,TGTGCCAGCAGCGTGGACGGAACCTACGAGCAGTACTTC,CASSVDGTYEQYF
few,TRBD1,TRBV13,TRBJ1-2,TGTGCCAGCAGCTTGACAGGGCTGTATGGCTACACCTTC,CASSLTGLYGYTF
NA,NA,TRBV4-1,TRBJ1-5,TGCGCCAGCAGCCAAGTTCCCGGGGGGCCCAATCAGCCCCAGCATTTT,CASSQVPGGPNQPQHF
NA,NA,TRBV7-3,TRBJ2-7,TGTGCCAGCAGCCCGCGCGGTAGTAGCTACGAGCAGTACTTC,CASSPRGSSYEQYF
NA,NA,TRBV19,TRBJ2-7,TGTGCCAGTAGTATATCCATCAGCTACGAGCAGTACTTC,CASSISISYEQYF
NA,NA,TRBV13,TRBJ2-7,TGTGCCAGCAGCCGGACAGATTCCTACGAGCAGTACTTC,CASSRTDSYEQYF
many,NA,TRBV6-6,TRBJ1-6,TGTGCCAGCAGTCGCTTGGACCACGACGGGAATTCACCCCTCCACTTT,CASSRLDHDGNSPLHF
NA,NA,TRBV30,TRBJ1-1,TGTGCCTGGGGGAATGGACGGATAGAAGCTTTCTTT,CAWGNGRIEAFF
NA,NA,TRBV19,TRBJ1-5,TGTGCCAGTAGATCCGTCGAGCATCGCCCCCAGCATTTT,CASRSVEHRPQHF
few,TRBD2,TRBV2,TRBJ2-5,TGTGCCAGCAGTGGGGAACTAGCGGGGGGCGTGTACCAAGAGACCCAGTACTTC,CASSGELAGGVYQETQYF
NA,NA,TRBV29-1,TRBJ2-7,TGCAGCGTTGCCGGGGCGGAGAGCTCCTACGAGCAGTACTTC,CSVAGAESSYEQYF
NA,NA,TRBV4-2,TRBJ1-5,TGTGCCAGCAGCGTCGGGGGTACCGAGTATCAGCCCCAGCATTTT,CASSVGGTEYQPQHF
NA,NA,TRBV30,TRBJ2-2,TGTGCCTGGAGTGATCCGAGGGAACGAAGTGGCGGGGAGCTGTTTTTT,CAWSDPRERSGGELFF
NA,NA,TRBV27,TRBJ2-2,TGTGCCAGCAGTTTCGTCCGGAACACCGGGGAGCTGTTTTTT,CASSFVRNTGELFF
NA,TRBD1,TRBV30,TRBJ1-5,TGTGCCTGGAGTTTTACAGGGGATCAGCCCCAGCATTTT,CAWSFTGDQPQHF
NA,NA,TRBV27,TRBJ2-1,TGTGCCAGCATCCCTGCTGGGCGGGGCGTATACAATGAGCAGTTCTTC,CASIPAGRGVYNEQFF
NA,TRBD2,TRBV11-2,TRBJ2-5,TGTGCCAGCAGCTTAGAAGCGGGAGGGGCCCAGTACTTC,CASSLEAGGAQYF
NA,NA,TRBV9,TRBJ2-7,TGTGCCAGCAGCGTAGGGACTGCCTACGAGCAGTACTTC,CASSVGTAYEQYF
few,TRBD1,TRBV7-3,TRBJ2-1,TGTGCCAGCAGCCTCGGGACAGGGAGGTTCGATGAGCAGTTCTTC,CASSLGTGRFDEQFF
NA,TRBD1,TRBV29-1,TRBJ1-1,TGCAGCGCCCGGACAGGGAGGAACACTGAAGCTTTCTTT,CSARTGRNTEAFF
few,TRBD1,TRBV6-5,TRBJ2-1,TGTGCCAGCAGTTACCATCCTGGGACAGTCCACAATGAGCAGTTCTTC,CASSYHPGTVHNEQFF
NA,TRBD1,TRBV6-5,TRBJ1-1,TGTGCCAGCAGGCCGGGACAGGGGAACACTGAAGCTTTCTTT,CASRPGQGNTEAFF
few,NA,TRBV6-5,TRBJ2-5,TGTGCCAGCAGCCGAGGGGAGACCCAGTACTTC,CASSRGETQYF
NA,TRBD1,TRBV5-1,TRBJ2-7,TGCGCCAGCAGGCTTGTGGGACAGAGAACCTACGAGCAGTACTTC,CASRLVGQRTYEQYF
few,NA,TRBV30,TRBJ1-2,TGTGCCTGGAGTGTACTGGAGGAGACCAACTATGGCTACACCTTC,CAWSVLEETNYGYTF
once,NA,TRBV7-9,TRBJ2-3,TGTGCCAGCAGCCCACAGATGGCTTACACAGATACGCAGTATTTT,CASSPQMAYTDTQYF
NA,NA,TRBV7-8,TRBJ1-6,TGTGCCAGCAGCTCGAGGACCCCGGAGAATTCACCCCTCCACTTT,CASSSRTPENSPLHF
many,TRBD1,TRBV5-5,TRBJ2-5,TGTGCCAGCAGCTGGGGGGACAGGCAAGAGACCCAGTACTTC,CASSWGDRQETQYF
NA,NA,TRBV5-6,TRBJ2-7,TGTGCCAGCTCAGGTGGGGAGTACGGGCAGTACTTC,CASSGGEYGQYF
few,NA,TRBV11-2,TRBJ1-4,TGTGCCAGCAGCGCGGAGGGAAAACTGTTTTTT,CASSAEGKLFF
NA,TRBD1,TRBV5-1,TRBJ2-7,TGCGCCAGCAGCACTAGACAGGGGAACCACGAGCAGTACTTC,CASSTRQGNHEQYF
NA,NA,TRBV6-4,TRBJ2-3,TGTGCCAGCAGCCAGACTAGCACAGATACGCAGTATTTT,CASSQTSTDTQYF